This entry lists 10 T cell receptor beta chains sequenced from one sample in a study of blood T cells in healthy people across ages. A second PCR, run for roughly 7 to 12 cycles, used a sample-barcoded 5' primer plus a J-beta primer mix. TCRdb reanalysed the 5' RACE reads using MiXCR and keeps one entry per CDR3 protein. The data show some 900,000 distinct CDR3 sequences, about 28% seen once. Source material: blood. These receptors came from a woman aged 80 or older in good health.

This clonotype was observed a few times. The chain uses TRBV5-5 and TRBJ1-2; TRBD1 is a possible D gene (6 bases). The V gene lost 0 bases and the J gene lost 3 bases, with 9 bases spanning the gap. The CDR3 consists of 14 residues. Germline V gene data show CDR1 as SGHKS and CDR2 as YYEKEE (reference sequence). In nucleotides, the CDR3 is TGTGCCAGCAGCTTGGAGGGACACGACTATGGCTACACCTTC. It encodes CASSLEGHDYGYTF.

This clonotype showed up many times. This chain joins TRBV12-3 or TRBV12-4 and TRBJ1-1; 7 bases agree with TRBD1. J gave up 5 bases and V 7 bases, and 7 bases lay outside the gene matches. The CDR3 has 13 amino acids. CDR3 sequence reads: CASTLQGGTEAFF. DNA of the CDR3: TGTGCCAGCACTCTTCAGGGGGGTACTGAAGCTTTCTTT.

This chain uses TRBV7-3 with TRBJ2-5; 7 bases align to TRBD2. V dropped 4 bases and J dropped 1; count of bases not matched to a gene: 6. The CDR3 covers 15 residues. Germline-derived CDR1 and CDR2 are SGHTA and FQGTGA. The CDR3 spells CASSSQAGSQETQYF. CDR3 sequence (DNA): TGTGCCAGCAGCTCCCAAGCGGGAAGCCAAGAGACCCAGTACTTC.

The V call is TRBV5-1, the J call TRBJ1-1; D unclear. The germline gives CDR1 SGHRS, CDR2 YFSETQ. Trimming cost V 0 bases and J 1 base, with 10 bases left between them. The CDR3 covers 15 residues. The CDR3 sequence: CASSLAITRNTEAFF. Written as DNA, the CDR3 is TGCGCCAGCAGCTTGGCCATAACCCGGAACACTGAAGCTTTCTTT.

This clonotype was observed many times. This rearrangement joins TRBV7-9 to TRBJ1-5; a possible D gene is TRBD1 (5 bases). V lost 1 base and J lost 7, with 11 bases in between. Germline values: CDR1 SEHNR, CDR2 FQNEAQ (reference sequence). The CDR3 runs 14 residues. This CDR3 is CASSLGGPGQPQHF. The CDR3 nucleotides are TGTGCCAGCAGCTTAGGGGGACCCGGACAGCCCCAGCATTTT.

This clonotype showed up many times. The rearrangement joins TRBV3-1 to TRBJ2-1; either TRBD1 or TRBD2 may fit D (7 bases each). The germline V and J ends were trimmed by 4 bases and 9 bases, with 25 bases remaining between them. From germline, CDR1 is LGHDT and CDR2 YNNKEL (reference sequence). The CDR3 is 17 residues long. CDR3: CASSLVGAGGAEAEQFF. The CDR3 nucleotides are TGTGCCAGCAGCCTCGTGGGGGCAGGGGGGGCCGAAGCTGAGCAGTTCTTC.

This clonotype came up many times. The V gene is TRBV6-5, the J gene TRBJ1-2, with a weak D call TRBD1 (6 bases). V was trimmed by 6 bases and J by 0 bases, leaving 17 bases between them. Germline V gene lookup returns CDR1 MNHEY and CDR2 SVGAGI. This CDR3 region has 16 residues. The CDR3: CASRMLRRGTNYGYTF. CDR3 sequence (DNA): TGTGCCAGCAGAATGCTCCGAAGGGGGACTAACTATGGCTACACCTTC.

The CDR3 DNA reads TGTGCCAGCAGCTTGGGGGGGCAGGGGATCACCGGGGAGCTGTTTTTT. This gives the protein CASSLGGQGITGELFF. J is TRBJ2-2 and V is TRBV5-5; the D gene is possibly TRBD1 (6 bases). This CDR3 has 16 residues. From germline, CDR1 is SGHKS and CDR2 YYEKEE (reference sequence). V lost 0 bases and J lost 4, with 13 bases in between.

This clonotype was seen many times. A much larger clone differs from this one at a single base, so this may be a read error. The chain combines TRBV7-2 with TRBJ2-5, with TRBD2 matching over 7 bases. CDR3 length: 13 residues. V was pared by 5 bases and J by 11 bases, with 11 bases of the junction left unmatched. Germline assignment: CDR1 SGHTA and CDR2 FQGNSA. CDR3 amino acids: CASSHTRGDEQYF. CDR3 bases: TGTGCCAGCAGCCACACCCGGGGGGATGAGCAGTACTTC.

This clonotype occurred many times. The chain combines TRBV14 with TRBJ2-6; D remains ambiguous. This CDR3 comprises 15 residues. Trimming removed 4 bases from V and 0 bases from J, with 7 bases in between. CDR1 is SGHDN and CDR2 is FVKESK in the germline V gene. The CDR3 DNA reads as TGTGCCAGCAGCCGTATCCTCTCTGGGGCCAACGTCCTGACTTTC. Its translation: CASSRILSGANVLTF.